This T cell receptor (beta chain) was identified during a study of molecular identifiers for immune sequencing clone quantification. This CDR3 spans 11 amino acids. The V and J ends lost 1 base and 5 bases respectively, with 5 bases between them. Germline values: CDR1 SQVTM, CDR2 ANQGSEA. TCR libraries were built in bulk with a published protocol and specific TCR primers. In TCRdb, the PCR reads were re-called with MiXCR into one record per CDR3 protein. The table lists approximately 97,000 distinct CDR3 sequences, around 24% of them singletons. Naive CD8 T cells were sorted, and the gate applied was CD8+CD4-CCR7+CD45RA+. This clonotype was seen repeatedly, ten times or more.

This receptor was taken from a human donor in good health. Some libraries in this study had Jurkat cell RNA spiked in. V usage is TRBV29-1 and J usage is TRBJ1-1; no clear D. The source material was naive CD8+ T cells from blood, with Jurkat cell RNA spiked in. Subset indicated: FACS-sorted CD8+CD4-CCR7+CD45RA+ naive T cells. The CDR3 sequence: CSVEARTEAFF. In DNA form, the CDR3 reads TGCAGCGTTGAAGCCAGGACTGAAGCTTTCTTT.